Listed here are 31 T cell receptor beta chains from one sample, sequenced in a study of Graves' ophthalmopathy and Graves' hyperthyroidism. CDR3 regions of TCR beta were amplified from RNA transcripts. In the first round, RT-PCR was carried out with HTBI primers, and a multiplex PCR formed the second round. Each CDR3 protein is one row after TCRdb ran MiXCR on the multiplex PCR reads. The sample records about 550,000 distinct CDR3 sequences, about 35% being singletons. The sequenced material came from peripheral blood or thyroid tissue (not recorded which). Every receptor here comes from an adult man with Graves' hyperthyroidism.

Concerning this clonotype: The junction and the germline gene differ at one end; a read error may be behind it. V and J are TRBV24-1 and TRBJ2-5, with TRBD1 matching 9 bases. Germline V gene lookup returns CDR1 KGHDR and CDR2 SFDVKD. The CDR3 is 15 residues long. The CDR3 DNA follows: TGTACCACCAGTGTAGCCGGGACAGGGAGAGAGACCCAGTACTTC. It codes for CTTSVAGTGRETQYF.

A few counts support this clonotype. This chain links TRBV5-1 with TRBJ2-2; TRBD1 agrees at 8 bases. J was trimmed by 7 bases and V by 4 bases; bases with no gene match: 3. The CDR3 has 13 amino acids. Germline CDR1 SGHRS, CDR2 YFSETQ. The CDR3 nucleotides read TGCGCCAGCAGCATGACAGGGGACGGGGAGCTGTTTTTT. It encodes CASSMTGDGELFF.

V and J are TRBV7-9 and TRBJ1-1; D remains ambiguous. This CDR3 contains 14 residues. Trimming removed 8 bases from V and 4 bases from J, with 17 bases in between. Germline CDR1 reads SEHNR; CDR2 reads FQNEAQ (reference sequence). The CDR3 DNA reads as TGTGCCAGCTCACCATTATCGGGGATCACTGAAGCTTTCTTT. It codes for CASSPLSGITEAFF.

This clonotype was recorded at least ten times. The chain carries TRBV3-1 and TRBJ1-6; D is unresolved. The CDR3 totals 13 residues. Looked up from germline, CDR1 is LGHDT and CDR2 is YNNKEL (reference sequence). The V end lost 4 bases, the J end lost 8 bases, and 9 bases lay between the germline ends. In nucleotides, the CDR3 is TGTGCCAGCAGCCGCATTAAGGATTCACCCCTCCACTTT. This translates into CASSRIKDSPLHF.

This clonotype was detected many times. The CDR3 sequence: CSASRARAIYGYTF. The CDR3 nucleotides are TGCAGTGCTAGTCGGGCCAGGGCGATCTATGGCTACACCTTC. The gene calls are TRBV20-1 and TRBJ1-2; possible D gene TRBD1, 5 bases. Trimming stripped 3 bases from V and 4 bases from J, with 15 bases between. CDR1 DFQATT and CDR2 SNEGSKA come from the germline V gene (reference sequence). The CDR3 runs to 14 residues.

V is TRBV24-1 and J is TRBJ2-2, with D tentatively TRBD2 (6 bases). V was cut by 5 bases and J by 7 bases, with 13 bases left in between. CDR3 length: 14 residues. In germline, CDR1 is KGHDR, CDR2 SFDVKD. CDR3 loop: CATSVPGVIGELFF. The CDR3 DNA reads TGTGCCACCAGTGTTCCGGGGGTCATCGGGGAGCTGTTTTTT.

For this clonotype: One base away lies a much larger clone, so this may be a sequencing read error. The rearrangement uses TRBV29-1 and TRBJ1-5; 7 nucleotides line up with TRBD1. Germline V gene sequence: CDR1 SQVTM, CDR2 ANQGSEA. V lost 7 bases, J lost 1 base, and 4 bases stayed unmatched. The CDR3 has 13 amino acids. The DNA of the CDR3 is TGCAGCGCTGCGACAGGGAGCAATCAGCCCCAGCATTTT. As protein: CSAATGSNQPQHF.

The CDR3 bases are TGTGCCACCAGCAGGGGACAGGGGCAATTGGAGACCCAGTACTTC. Protein: CATSRGQGQLETQYF. The V and J genes are TRBV15 and TRBJ2-5, with 10 bases that match TRBD1. Trimming removed 3 bases from V and 5 bases from J; junction bases left unmatched: 6. The CDR3 sequence is 15 residues long. The germline V gene encodes CDR1 LNHNV and CDR2 YYDKDF (reference sequence).

There are many counts of this clonotype. The chain has TRBV20-1 and TRBJ1-5; a weak D match, TRBD1 (6 bases). This CDR3 has 14 amino acids. Germline CDR1 reads DFQATT; CDR2 reads SNEGSKA (reference sequence). Trimming shortened V by 3 bases and J by 2 bases, and 11 bases separated the two germline ends. CDR3: CSASAGAGNQPQHF. The CDR3 DNA reads as TGCAGTGCTAGCGCGGGGGCTGGCAATCAGCCCCAGCATTTT.

The sample holds a few counts of this clonotype. V gene TRBV12-3 or TRBV12-4 combines with J gene TRBJ2-7, with TRBD2 identical over 7 bases. The CDR3 length is 15 residues. Trimming cost V 2 bases and J 3 bases; bases outside gene matches: 7. CDR3 sequence (DNA): TGTGCCAGCAGTTTACGGGGGGATGGTTTCTACGAGCAGTACTTC. Translated, it gives CASSLRGDGFYEQYF.

Ten or more counts support this clonotype. The chain has TRBV7-9 and TRBJ2-7, with D perhaps matching TRBD1 (6 bases). The V end lost 4 bases, the J end lost 0 bases, and 16 bases lay between the germline ends. Germline V gene data show CDR1 as SEHNR and CDR2 as FQNEAQ (reference sequence). The CDR3 consists of 16 residues. This CDR3 is CASSSRQEPNSYEQYF. In DNA form, the CDR3 reads TGTGCCAGCAGCTCCCGACAGGAACCCAACTCCTACGAGCAGTACTTC.

Many counts were recorded for this clonotype. The chain has TRBV2 and TRBJ1-5, with D unclear. Looked up from germline, CDR1 is SNHLY and CDR2 is FYNNEI. The CDR3 totals 13 residues. V lost 5 bases to trimming and J lost 0 bases, with 5 bases between them. The CDR3 region is CASSKDSNQPQHF. The CDR3 DNA reads TGTGCCAGCAGTAAAGATAGCAATCAGCCCCAGCATTTT.

Points on this clonotype: This may be a read error, as it is one base from a much larger clone. CDR3 in amino acids: CASSHPTVTNIEAFF. DNA for the CDR3: TGTGCCAGCAGCCACCCGACAGTTACGAACATTGAAGCTTTCTTT. V and J are TRBV11-1 and TRBJ1-1; D may be TRBD1 (5 bases). This CDR3 spans 15 amino acids. Germline V gene sequence: CDR1 SGHAT, CDR2 FQDESV (reference sequence).

V gene TRBV29-1 combines with J gene TRBJ1-1; D ambiguous. Germline-derived CDR1 and CDR2 are SQVTM and ANQGSEA. Trimming removed 4 bases from V and 9 bases from J, with 12 bases in between. The CDR3 sequence is 11 residues long. DNA for the CDR3: TGCAGCGTTGTTGGGAATGAGAAAGCTTTCTTT. Its translation is CSVVGNEKAFF.

With regard to this clonotype: Sequence at one end of the junction differs from germline and may be a read error. This chain joins TRBV10-3 and TRBJ2-7, with D perhaps TRBD1 or TRBD2 (5 bases each). Germline CDR1 reads ENHRY; CDR2 reads SYGVKD. The CDR3 loop spans 12 amino acids. CDR3 DNA: TGTGCCAGCAGTTTAACGGGGCTCGAGCAGTACTTC. As protein: CASSLTGLEQYF.

This clonotype was detected a few times. The V and J genes are TRBV7-9 and TRBJ1-2; D gene unclear. The germline V gene encodes CDR1 SEHNR and CDR2 FQNEAQ (reference sequence). V gave up 1 base and J gave up 6 bases, with 12 bases separating them. The CDR3 covers 14 residues. CDR3 residues: CASSLGGIPNGYTF. Here the CDR3 DNA reads TGTGCCAGCAGCTTAGGAGGGATTCCTAATGGCTACACCTTC.

This clonotype was observed at least ten times. The chain carries TRBV7-9 and TRBJ2-7, with 10 bases matching TRBD1. This CDR3 has 16 residues. Per the germline V gene, CDR1 is SEHNR and CDR2 is FQNEAQ (reference sequence). Trimming at V came to 5 bases and at J to 6 bases, leaving 13 bases not matched to a gene. CDR3 region: CASSPQGGQGLSEQYF. The CDR3 nucleotides read TGTGCCAGCAGCCCACAGGGGGGACAGGGGTTAAGCGAGCAGTACTTC. Together with reference TRBV7-9 and TRBJ2-7, the CDR3 gives the full variable domain: DTGVSQNPRHKITKRGQNVTFRCDPISEHNRLYWYRQTLGQGPEFLTYFQNEAQLEKSRLLSDRFSAERPKGSFSTLEIQRTEQGDSAMYLCASSPQGGQGLSEQYFGPGTRLTVT.

The chain is built from TRBV2 and TRBJ1-1, with D maybe TRBD1 (5 bases). V lost 6 bases, J lost 1 base, and 15 bases lay in between. The CDR3 runs 15 residues. Germline V gene sequence: CDR1 SNHLY, CDR2 FYNNEI. Here the CDR3 DNA reads TGTGCCAGCAGATCGTCTCAGGGATCGAACACTGAAGCTTTCTTT. Its translation: CASRSSQGSNTEAFF.

The DNA of the CDR3 is TGCGCCAGCAGCTTGGGACAGGGGGCCAACGTCCTGACTTTC. Its protein product is CASSLGQGANVLTF. The gene calls are TRBV5-1 and TRBJ2-6; maybe TRBD1 (5 bases). Germline V gene lookup returns CDR1 SGHRS and CDR2 YFSETQ. Trimming took off 0 bases at V and 4 bases at J, with 5 bases between the two ends. The CDR3 has 14 residues.

This clonotype was observed a handful of times. V gene TRBV19 combines with J gene TRBJ2-7; 11 positions match TRBD1. The closer fit of TRBJ2-1 to the DNA end suggests the J call may be wrong. This CDR3 spans 13 amino acids. Germline V gene sequence: CDR1 LNHDA, CDR2 SQIVND (reference sequence). The CDR3 DNA reads TGTGCCAGTACCTGGGACAGGGGGAATGAGCAGTTCTTC. Translated, it gives CASTWDRGNEQFF.

This chain joins TRBV24-1 and TRBJ2-2; 9 positions match TRBD1. Germline lookup yields CDR1 KGHDR and CDR2 SFDVKD. This CDR3 region has 15 residues. The V and J ends lost 4 bases and 8 bases, in that order; junction bases with no gene match: 7. The DNA of the CDR3 is TGTGCCACCAGTGACCCTGGACAGGGGTTAGGGGAGCTGTTTTTT. As protein: CATSDPGQGLGELFF.

Regarding this clonotype: This clone may be a read error of a much larger clone one base away. The chain joins TRBV12-3 or TRBV12-4 to TRBJ1-2; D ambiguous. This CDR3 is built from 14 residues. V lost 6 bases and J lost 3, with 14 bases in between. CDR3 DNA sequence: TGTGCCAGCAGGAGAAAGACCCCGGACTATGGCTACACCTTC. Translation gives CASRRKTPDYGYTF.

Comment on this clonotype: Possible read error: a much larger clone is one base away. This rearrangement joins TRBV6-5 to TRBJ1-5; possible D gene TRBD1, 6 bases. The V and J ends lost 2 bases and 6 bases respectively, with 11 bases between them. CDR1 and CDR2 (germline): MNHEY, SVGAGI. The CDR3 runs to 14 residues. CDR3 sequence (DNA): TGTGCCAGCAGTTACCCAGGGGCTGGTCAGCCCCAGCATTTT. Translating it yields CASSYPGAGQPQHF.

This clonotype was recorded at least ten times. This chain joins TRBV5-1 and TRBJ1-1; no clear D gene. In germline, CDR1 is SGHRS, CDR2 YFSETQ. The CDR3 extends over 16 amino acids. V was cut by 4 bases and J by 0 bases, with 16 bases left in between. CDR3 sequence: CASSIYSGRLNTEAFF. CDR3 nucleotide sequence: TGCGCCAGCAGCATCTACAGCGGGCGATTGAACACTGAAGCTTTCTTT.

A remark on this clonotype: The junction differs from germline at one of its ends, possibly a read error. J is TRBJ2-2 and V is TRBV5-1, with D perhaps TRBD1 (6 bases). Germline lookup yields CDR1 SGHRS and CDR2 YFSETQ. The CDR3 runs 15 residues. The CDR3 is CASSFRRGNTGELFF. The CDR3 DNA is TGTGCCAGCAGCTTTCGCAGGGGGAACACCGGGGAGCTGTTTTTT.

Notes on this clonotype: A read error may be the cause here, since a much bigger clone is one base away. The chain couples TRBV2 to TRBJ1-2; tentatively, D is TRBD1 (5 bases). The V gene's germline CDR1 is SNHLY and CDR2 FYNNEI. This CDR3 is 12 amino acids long. CDR3 amino acids: CASSSWGRGYSF. DNA of the CDR3: TGTGCCAGCAGTAGTTGGGGACGGGGCTACTCCTTC.

This clonotype was detected many times. V usage is TRBV2 and J usage is TRBJ1-5, with 9 nucleotides matching TRBD1. The V segment lost 4 bases and the J segment 4 bases; nucleotides outside the gene matches: 2. The germline gives CDR1 SNHLY, CDR2 FYNNEI. This CDR3 comprises 14 residues. The CDR3 is CASSATGGNQPQHF. The CDR3 nucleotides read TGTGCCAGCAGTGCGACAGGGGGAAATCAGCCCCAGCATTTT.

In its sample, this clonotype was seen a few times. The genes are TRBV6-6 and TRBJ2-2; D may be TRBD1 (7 bases). Germline CDR1 and CDR2: MNHNY and SVGAGI (reference sequence). The CDR3 is 16 residues long. Between the trimmed V and J ends, which lost 7 bases and 0 bases, there was a span of 15 bases. This chain's CDR3 is CASIPGGTSNTGELFF. CDR3 nucleotide sequence: TGTGCCAGCATCCCAGGGGGGACCTCGAACACCGGGGAGCTGTTTTTT.

This rearrangement joins TRBV5-4 to TRBJ2-7, with 8 positions matching TRBD1. The junction had 7 bases not matched to a gene; V was cut back by 0 bases and J by 2 bases. Germline CDR1 is SGHNT and CDR2 is YYREEE (reference sequence). This CDR3 spans 16 amino acids. CDR3 sequence reads: CASSLVGTGSAYEQYF. CDR3 sequence (DNA): TGTGCCAGCAGCTTGGTTGGGACAGGATCAGCCTACGAGCAGTACTTC.

This clonotype was seen at least ten times. The chain joins TRBV7-9 to TRBJ2-7, with no clear D. The CDR3 contains 16 residues. V was trimmed by 2 bases and J by 7 bases, leaving 21 bases between them. Looked up from germline, CDR1 is SEHNR and CDR2 is FQNEAQ (reference sequence). The CDR3 loop is CASSLKGVSAYNEQYF. The CDR3, as DNA: TGTGCCAGCAGCTTAAAAGGAGTGAGCGCCTACAATGAGCAGTACTTC.

This clonotype was picked up a small number of times. Being one base from a much bigger clone, this may be a read error. The chain joins TRBV20-1 to TRBJ2-2, with TRBD1 matching over 9 bases. The V segment lost 3 bases and the J segment 3 bases; nucleotides outside the gene matches: 5. Germline V gene lookup returns CDR1 DFQATT and CDR2 SNEGSKA (reference sequence). The CDR3 contains 15 residues. CDR3 sequence reads: CSASLGDRDTGELFF. The CDR3 DNA reads TGCAGTGCTAGCCTAGGGGACAGGGACACCGGGGAGCTGTTTTTT.